This TCR beta chain derives from a study of response to subunit inactivated influenza vaccine. V lost 3 bases to trimming and J lost 2 bases, with 9 bases between them. CDR1 and CDR2 from the germline V gene are SGHAT and FQNNGV. The CDR3 runs 14 residues. This clonotype was recorded a few times. A single record per CDR3 protein comes from TCRdb applying MiXCR to the RT-PCR reads. The data show just under 550,000 distinct CDR3 sequences, around a quarter seen once. Separately, the same data were catalogued under a study of T cells expressing NK-cell markers. This second report adds: With UMIs, 5'RACE template switching was used to make TCR beta cDNA.

J is TRBJ2-3 and V is TRBV11-2; tentatively, D is TRBD1 (5 bases). The receptor's source is a man aged 50 or older who received an inactivated influenza vaccine. Source: CD4+ T cells sorted from PBMCs, taken 11 to 12 days after vaccination. The CDR3 here is CASSFDSFTDTQYF. Written as DNA, the CDR3 is TGTGCCAGCAGCTTCGACAGCTTCACAGATACGCAGTATTTT.